The 21 T cell receptor beta chains listed next were all sequenced from one sample in a study of blood T cell repertoires in COVID-19. The method was immunoSEQ multiplex PCR; TCRdb's version includes in-frame clones alone and lacks a portion of them. Of about 80,000 clones listed, more than 75% are singletons. Sequencing input: peripheral blood. The receptors derive from a human donor in a cohort sampled during active COVID-19.

V is TRBV20-1 and J is TRBJ2-7, with a possible D match to TRBD1 (6 bases). The germline V gene encodes CDR1 DFQATT and CDR2 SNEGSKA (reference sequence). The CDR3 consists of 11 residues. CDR3 sequence reads: CKGDLSYEQYF. In nucleotides, the CDR3 is TGCAAGGGGGACCTCTCCTACGAGCAGTACTTC.

This chain connects TRBV5-1 to TRBJ1-2; 8 nucleotides line up with TRBD1. The CDR3 is 14 amino acids. V gave up 4 bases and J gave up 8 bases; unmatched junction bases: 10. CDR1 and CDR2 (germline): SGHRS, YFSETQ. This chain's CDR3 is CASSGTGRFEGYTF. The DNA of the CDR3 is TGCGCCAGCAGCGGGACAGGACGTTTCGAGGGCTACACCTTC.

This clone was found once. The V and J genes are TRBV7-9 and TRBJ1-2, with D perhaps TRBD1 (5 bases). Trimming pared 5 bases from V and 4 bases from J, leaving 14 bases between. Germline CDR1 is SEHNR and CDR2 is FQNEAQ (reference sequence). CDR3 length: 14 residues. The CDR3, as DNA: TGTGCCAGCAGCATCTCATTCGGGGGCTATGGCTACACCTTC. This sequence encodes CASSISFGGYGYTF.

The chain recombines TRBV6-5 with TRBJ1-1; 9 positions match TRBD1. Germline values: CDR1 MNHEY, CDR2 SVGAGI. Trimming removed 6 bases from V and 11 bases from J; junction bases left unmatched: 7. CDR3 length equals 12 residues. CDR3 amino acids: CASRSTGGRAFF. The DNA for the CDR3 is TGTGCCAGCAGGTCCACAGGGGGCCGGGCTTTCTTT.

The chain employs TRBV29-1 and TRBJ2-7; TRBD2 matches 10 bases. V shed 1 base, J shed 0 bases, and the junction held 12 bases outside the gene matches. Germline CDR1 reads SQVTM; CDR2 reads ANQGSEA. This CDR3 region has 18 residues. The CDR3 loop is CSVEGGSVAGGSSYEQYF. The DNA for the CDR3 is TGCAGCGTTGAAGGCGGGTCGGTAGCGGGGGGTTCCTCCTACGAGCAGTACTTC.

The V and J genes are TRBV9 and TRBJ2-3, with D perhaps matching TRBD1 (5 bases). Trimming stripped 4 bases from V and 2 bases from J, with 11 bases between. The V gene's germline CDR1 is SGDLS and CDR2 YYNGEE. This CDR3 has 14 residues. Here the CDR3 DNA reads TGTGCCAGCAGCCTCGACAGTCCCACAGATACGCAGTATTTT. Translation: CASSLDSPTDTQYF.

Only a few counts were recorded for this clone. The chain is built from TRBV18 and TRBJ1-1; 8 positions agree with TRBD1. Per germline, CDR1 KGHSH and CDR2 LQKENI. The CDR3 is made up of 14 amino acids. The V segment lost 4 bases and the J segment 1 base; nucleotides outside the gene matches: 2. CDR3 nucleotides: TGTGCCAGCTCACTTGGACAGGGGAACACTGAAGCTTTCTTT. Encoded protein: CASSLGQGNTEAFF.

A few counts support this clone. The chain couples TRBV27 to TRBJ1-5, with D hard to call. This CDR3 contains 13 residues. V lost 4 bases and J 6 bases, leaving 10 bases between the germline ends. CDR1 is MNHEY, CDR2 SMNVEV, per germline (reference sequence). The CDR3 region has the DNA TGTGCCAGCAGTTCCCGGGTCAGTCAGCCCCAGCATTTT. This encodes CASSSRVSQPQHF.

V is TRBV18 and J is TRBJ1-1; unclear D gene. The CDR3 covers 14 residues. Trimming took off 3 bases at V and 4 bases at J, with 12 bases between the two ends. CDR1 KGHSH and CDR2 LQKENI come from the germline V gene. The CDR3 DNA is TGTGCCAGCTCACCTTCACGTGAGGGCACTGAAGCTTTCTTT. Translation gives CASSPSREGTEAFF. Full variable domain (missing parts from reference TRBV18 and TRBJ1-1): NAGVMQNPRHLVRRRGQEARLRCSPMKGHSHVYWYRQLPEEGLKFMVYLQKENIIDESGMPKERFSAEFPKEGPSILRIQQVVRGDSAAYFCASSPSREGTEAFFGQGTRLTVV.

J is TRBJ2-3 and V is TRBV10-3; no reliable D call. The CDR3 sequence is 13 residues long. Germline V gives CDR1 ENHRY, CDR2 SYGVKD. V lost 2 bases, J lost 2 bases, and 5 bases lay in between. DNA of the CDR3: TGTGCCATCAGTGAGCGGTACACAGATACGCAGTATTTT. Translated: CAISERYTDTQYF.

J is TRBJ2-3 and V is TRBV5-1; D uncertain. The germline gives CDR1 SGHRS, CDR2 YFSETQ. The V end lost 4 bases, the J end lost 0 bases, and 3 bases lay between the germline ends. The CDR3 loop spans 12 amino acids. CDR3 loop: CASSPSTDTQYF. The CDR3 nucleotides read TGCGCCAGCAGCCCGAGCACAGATACGCAGTATTTT.

The chain uses TRBV6-4 and TRBJ1-4, with D possibly TRBD1 on 5 matching bases. The CDR3 is 17 residues long. Germline V gene lookup returns CDR1 MRHNA and CDR2 SNTAGT. Between the trimmed V and J ends, which lost 0 bases and 4 bases, there was a span of 15 bases. The CDR3 DNA sequence: TGTGCCAGCAGTGACTCGGGAAGGGGAAGGGGTAATGAAAAACTGTTTTTT. As protein: CASSDSGRGRGNEKLFF.

The V and J genes are TRBV7-9 and TRBJ1-3; TRBD1 aligns across 7 bases. Germline-derived CDR1 and CDR2 are SEHNR and FQNEAQ (reference sequence). This CDR3 region has 13 residues. J was trimmed by 4 bases and V by 5 bases; bases with no gene match: 2. The CDR3 is CASSRGQGNTIYF. The CDR3 DNA sequence: TGTGCCAGCAGCCGGGGACAGGGAAACACCATATATTTT.

The chain joins TRBV5-8 to TRBJ2-1; 12 bases are a match to TRBD2. Germline V gene sequence: CDR1 SGHTS, CDR2 YDEGEE. The CDR3 runs 18 residues. Trimming took 4 bases from V and 3 from J; bases not matched to a gene: 11. The DNA of the CDR3 is TGTGCCAGCAGCCTTCTAGCGGGGGGGCTCCAGGGCTACAATGAGCAGTTCTTC. This gives the protein CASSLLAGGLQGYNEQFF.

This chain connects TRBV7-9 to TRBJ2-3; TRBD1 might be the D (6 bases). Germline loops: CDR1 SEHNR, CDR2 FQNEAQ (reference sequence). V lost 4 bases, J lost 3 bases, and 23 bases lay in between. The CDR3 loop spans 18 amino acids. The DNA of the CDR3 is TGTGCCAGCAGCTCCGGCCTAGGAAACAGGGAACGTACAGATACGCAGTATTTT. Translation: CASSSGLGNRERTDTQYF.

This rearrangement joins TRBV14 to TRBJ2-7; D might be TRBD2 (6 bases). V was clipped by 0 bases and J by 13 bases, with 19 bases between them. This CDR3 spans 14 amino acids. The germline CDR1 and CDR2 sequences are SGHDN and FVKESK. CDR3: CASSQDGSGGRKYF. For the CDR3, the DNA is TGTGCCAGCAGCCAAGACGGGTCCGGGGGACGAAAATACTTC.

The CDR3 DNA follows: TGTGCCACCAGCGTATATAGTAGCTCTGGGGCCAACGTCCTGACTTTC. It is translated as CATSVYSSSGANVLTF. The rearrangement links TRBV15 to TRBJ2-6; D unclear. The germline V gene has CDR1 LNHNV and CDR2 YYDKDF (reference sequence). Deletions cut 5 bases from V and 0 bases from J, with 11 bases between. The CDR3 runs to 16 residues.

This chain uses TRBV6-5 with TRBJ2-7; a possible D gene is TRBD2 (6 bases). This CDR3 is built from 15 residues. CDR1 is MNHEY, CDR2 SVGAGI, per germline. With 7 bases removed from V and 2 bases from J, the gap between germline ends came to 18 bases. CDR3 protein: CASTGTGTSTYEQYF. Written as DNA, the CDR3 is TGTGCCAGCACCGGGACCGGGACTTCCACCTACGAGCAGTACTTC.

The CDR3 is CASSPSSYRDGSPLHF. In DNA form, the CDR3 reads TGTGCCAGCTCACCATCTTCCTACAGGGACGGTTCACCCCTCCACTTT. The chain employs TRBV18 and TRBJ1-6; D perhaps matches TRBD1 (6 bases). The V gene's germline CDR1 is KGHSH and CDR2 LQKENI. V shed 2 bases and J shed 9 bases, with 17 bases lying between them. The CDR3 is 16 amino acids. The full variable domain, in which reference TRBV18 and TRBJ1-6 provide the parts outside the CDR3, is NAGVMQNPRHLVRRRGQEARLRCSPMKGHSHVYWYRQLPEEGLKFMVYLQKENIIDESGMPKERFSAEFPKEGPSILRIQQVVRGDSAAYFCASSPSSYRDGSPLHFGNGTRLTVT.

V gene TRBV5-1 combines with J gene TRBJ1-1; weak D call: TRBD1 (5 bases). Germline V CDR1 and CDR2: SGHRS, YFSETQ. V was clipped by 5 bases and J by 4 bases, with 18 bases between them. The CDR3 length is 15 residues. CDR3 loop: CASRRQGVYGTEAFF. CDR3 bases: TGCGCCAGCAGGCGACAAGGGGTGTACGGCACTGAAGCTTTCTTT.

The rearrangement links TRBV7-6 to TRBJ2-2; 7 positions agree with TRBD1. The junction had 1 base not matched to a gene; V was cut back by 1 base and J by 2 bases. Germline V gives CDR1 SGHVS, CDR2 FNYEAQ. This CDR3 comprises 15 residues. CDR3 nucleotides: TGTGCCAGCAGCTTAGGACAGGGAAACACCGGGGAGCTGTTTTTT. Amino acid sequence: CASSLGQGNTGELFF.